These T cell receptor beta chains were read from a single sample in a study of cytotoxic CD8 clonotypes in ibrutinib-treated CLL. The table came from immunoSEQ multiplex PCR; TCRdb's copy has only in-frame clones and leaves some out. Among more than 200,000 clones listed, about four fifths were seen once. The sequences come from PBMCs, collected after 12 months of ibrutinib treatment. These receptors all stem from a human donor with chronic lymphocytic leukemia. The CDR3 runs from the conserved cysteine through the conserved F or W. A D gene is named only where the DNA matches it firmly. Some rows have no size entry. The others give once, few or many, or a class for an expanded clone.

J	D	V	length	size	DNA	CDR3
TRBJ2-7	NA	TRBV11-2	15	once	TGTGCCAGCAGCTCAACAGGGCCCCGTCCATACGAGCAGTACTTC	CASSSTGPRPYEQYF
TRBJ2-2	TRBD2	TRBV27	17	NA	TGTGCCAGCAGTTTATTGGGAATGGCGGGGGGAACCGGGGAGCTGTTTTTT	CASSLLGMAGGTGELFF
TRBJ2-3	TRBD2	TRBV7-2	17	once	TGTGCCAGCACCGGGACTAGCGGGGAGACTTACACAGATACGCAGTATTTT	CASTGTSGETYTDTQYF
TRBJ2-7	NA	TRBV6-5	13	NA	TGTGCCAGCAGGGGACCGGCTAGAGGCGAGCAGTACTTC	CASRGPARGEQYF
TRBJ1-4	NA	TRBV6-1	15	NA	TGTGCCAGCAGGGAAGGGGGGGCAACTAATGAAAAACTGTTTTTT	CASREGGATNEKLFF
TRBJ2-5	NA	TRBV27	14	NA	TGTGCCAGCAGCAGAACTAGGTTTGAAGAGACCCAGTACTTC	CASSRTRFEETQYF
TRBJ2-3	TRBD2	TRBV5-1	14	NA	TGCGCCAGCAGCCTTAGCGGGTCGGAAGATACGCAGTATTTT	CASSLSGSEDTQYF
TRBJ1-3	NA	TRBV23-1	14	NA	TGCGCCAGCAGTCTCAGTAACTCTGGAAACACCATATATTTT	CASSLSNSGNTIYF
TRBJ2-3	TRBD2	TRBV5-1	16	few	TGCGCCAGCAACCTACAACTAGCGGGAGTTACAGATACGCAGTATTTT	CASNLQLAGVTDTQYF
TRBJ2-7	TRBD1	TRBV30	13	NA	TGTGCCTCCGTAGGGACAGCTAACTACGAGCAGTACTTC	CASVGTANYEQYF
TRBJ1-2	TRBD1	TRBV29-1	12	many	TGCAGCGTCCAGGGGGGGAAGTATGGCTACACCTTC	CSVQGGKYGYTF
TRBJ1-5	NA	TRBV2	12	few	TGTGCCAGCAAAGCGTCGGATCAGCCCCAGCATTTT	CASKASDQPQHF
TRBJ2-7	NA	TRBV28	14	NA	TGTGCCAGCAGTTGGACCGGGCCTAGTGATGAGCAGTACTTC	CASSWTGPSDEQYF